The entry that follows covers one T cell receptor beta chain sequence. This sample is drawn from a study of blood T cell repertoires in COVID-19. Study-wide background: Sources were T cells, B-cell-depleted T cells, or PBMCs; the material itself was cDNA or gDNA.

TCRdb keeps only in-frame clones here, not all; method: immunoSEQ multiplex PCR. The sample has 55,000 to 85,000 clones, 70% to 85% seen once; the top ten hold around 0.83%. The V gene's germline CDR1 is SGHRS and CDR2 YFSETQ. Losses at the gene ends were 2 bases for V and 5 bases for J; bases not matched to a gene: 3. The CDR3 runs 15 residues. The gene calls are TRBV5-1 and TRBJ2-1, with 11 bases lining up with TRBD2. The TCR sequence derives from a woman aged 70-85 years with acute or convalescent COVID-19. The sequenced sample consisted of peripheral blood. CDR3 amino acids: CASSFRLAGNNEQFF. DNA for the CDR3: TGCGCCAGCAGCTTTCGACTAGCGGGAAACAATGAGCAGTTCTTC.